Detailed here is one T cell receptor (beta chain). Germline CDR1 reads LNHDA; CDR2 reads SQIVND (reference sequence). The CDR3 covers 16 residues. V lost 1 base and J 2 bases, leaving 12 bases between the germline ends. This sample is part of a study of blood T cell repertoires in COVID-19. Which cohort a participant joined came from the clinical history participants gave. Within 2 weeks before study entry, exposed participants met a COVID-19 case. The authors' processing: Quantification of nucleated cells was approximated via reference gene primer amplification. Assay: immunoSEQ multiplex PCR; the TCRdb copy retains only in-frame clones and omits some. That table furnishes V, J and clone size, whereas the DNA furnished D and trimming. The sample lists about 210,000 clones, over 80% occurring once.

This receptor was obtained from a woman in her twenties or thirties who had been exposed to COVID-19. Sequenced input: PBMCs or T cells enriched from blood (not recorded which). The V call is TRBV19, the J call TRBJ1-5; D is uncertain. The CDR3, as DNA: TGTGCCAGTAGTATAGTTGGAGGGTGGGGCAATCAGCCCCAGCATTTT. Translation: CASSIVGGWGNQPQHF.